This T cell receptor (beta chain) came from a study of cytomegalovirus exposure and HLA in healthy donors. This clone is a singleton in its sample. The antigen is not known. CDR1 and CDR2 (germline): SGHRS, YFSETQ. This CDR3 spans 14 amino acids. Trimming at V came to 4 bases and at J to 4 bases, leaving 5 bases not matched to a gene. With 60 Vbeta and 13 Jbeta primers, the PCR was carried out. Here immunoSEQ multiplex PCR was the method, and the copy in TCRdb shows in-frame clones only, minus some. Of about 160,000 clones in the sample, around 80% are singletons; the top ten hold 1.9%. Study-level results: Prior analysis indicated that the majority of TCR beta V segments exhibited productivity approximately 87% or approximately 30% of the time. Analysis was performed later, and it showed HLA-associated TCR beta chains to be more clonally expanded than equally common others.

The sample comprised PBMCs. The chain employs TRBV5-1 and TRBJ1-1; 9 bases are a match to TRBD1. The receptor was derived from a man between 18 and 35 years old in good health and CMV-seronegative. The CDR3 DNA reads as TGCGCCAGCAGCGAGGGACAGGGAGGCACTGAAGCTTTCTTT. Its translation is CASSEGQGGTEAFF.